The 3 T cell receptor beta chains reported below all come from one sample, sequenced in a study of neurological immune-mediated disorders. In TCRdb, the 5' RACE reads were re-called with MiXCR into one record per CDR3 protein. The sample has some 50,000 distinct CDR3 sequences; around 12% are singletons. As to time point: longitudinal time-point 2. The specimen was PBMCs. These receptors all come from a male donor with HTLV-1-associated myelopathy (HAM/TSP).

This clonotype was seen repeatedly, ten times or more. The rearrangement links TRBV7-2 to TRBJ2-3; 7 nucleotides agree with TRBD2. J gave up 4 bases and V 0 bases, and 1 base lay outside the gene matches. The germline gives CDR1 SGHTA, CDR2 FQGNSA. This CDR3 spans 14 amino acids. In DNA form, the CDR3 reads TGTGCCAGCAGCTTAGCGGGGGGGTCAGATACGCAGTATTTT. Protein: CASSLAGGSDTQYF.

V gene TRBV18 combines with J gene TRBJ2-7; weak D call: TRBD2 (7 bases). The CDR3 is 15 amino acids. Germline V CDR1 and CDR2: KGHSH, LQKENI. Trimming pared 3 bases from V and 3 bases from J, leaving 15 bases between. CDR3 sequence reads: CASSPSGGGGYEQYF. The CDR3 DNA reads TGTGCCAGCTCACCCTCCGGGGGAGGGGGCTACGAGCAGTACTTC.

This clonotype was observed at least ten times. The gene calls are TRBV7-2 and TRBJ1-5; TRBD1 is a possible D gene (6 bases). Trimming shortened V by 1 base and J by 0 bases, and 7 bases separated the two germline ends. The CDR3 has 15 amino acids. Germline V gene lookup returns CDR1 SGHTA and CDR2 FQGNSA. CDR3 amino acids: CASSLGGLSNQPQHF. The DNA for the CDR3 is TGTGCCAGCAGCTTAGGGGGGCTTAGCAATCAGCCCCAGCATTTT.